This T cell receptor (beta chain) is from a study of patients and donors after allogeneic stem cell transplantation. V was pared by 4 bases and J by 7 bases, with 5 bases of the junction left unmatched. The CDR3 is made up of 16 amino acids. Using its own MiXCR run on the RT-PCR reads, TCRdb lists one record per CDR3 protein. Here the sample spans 920,000 or so distinct CDR3 sequences, around 17% being singletons. This clonotype was observed many times. What was sequenced was blood, either unsorted or a sorted T cell fraction (not recorded which). The chain joins TRBV12-3 or TRBV12-4 to TRBJ2-3; 16 bases are a match to TRBD2. The clonotype comes from a human donor who was either an allogeneic HSCT recipient or a stem cell or donor lymphocyte infusion donor (not recorded which). It is not recorded whose cells these are; they may come from a transplant donor. Written as DNA, the CDR3 is TGTGCCAGCAGTTCACCGGGACTAGCGGGGGGGTATACGCAGTATTTT. Amino acids: CASSSPGLAGGYTQYF.